This T cell receptor beta chain was captured in a study of PD-1 blockade in classical Hodgkin lymphoma. Whole-study findings and limits: Possibly reflecting disease activity or prior therapy, repertoire differences have causes that remain undefined. In CD4+ cells, TCR diversity went up significantly by C4D1, but in CD8+ cells it did not.

The V gene's germline CDR1 is DFQATT and CDR2 SNEGSKA (reference sequence). The CDR3 totals 10 residues. Trimming removed 5 bases at V and 5 bases at J, with 4 bases between. Each patient relapsed following autologous stem cell transplantation, and prior brentuximab vedotin exposure differed. Here immunoSEQ multiplex PCR was the method, and the copy in TCRdb shows in-frame clones only, minus some. The sample has about 94,000 clones; roughly 89% are singletons. This clone was seen only a few times. Its cognate antigen is unknown. This sample comprised peripheral blood mononuclear cells (PBMCs), obtained before the second cycle of nivolumab. This sequence originates from a human donor with classical Hodgkin lymphoma. The J gene is TRBJ1-5, the V gene TRBV20-1; the D is unclear. CDR3 sequence reads: CSAGDQPQHF. Written as DNA, the CDR3 is TGCAGTGCTGGGGATCAGCCCCAGCATTTT.